The 2 T cell receptor beta chains in this list originate from one sample, sequenced in a study of blood T cells in healthy people across ages. Through a sample-barcoded 5' primer and a J-beta primer mix, a second PCR was run for roughly 7 to 12 cycles. TCRdb fed the 5' RACE reads into MiXCR, producing one record per CDR3 protein. The repertoire has under 2 million distinct CDR3 sequences, about 32% of them found once; the top ten carry about 11%. The source material was blood. These receptors were collected from a woman aged 30 to 39 in good health.

The sample holds a few counts of this clonotype. This chain uses TRBV6-5 with TRBJ2-5; maybe TRBD2 (6 bases). V shed 6 bases and J shed 5 bases, with 13 bases lying between them. Germline CDR1 reads MNHEY; CDR2 reads SVGAGI. The CDR3 loop spans 13 amino acids. CDR3 loop: CASSPGLLETQYF. The CDR3 bases are TGTGCCAGCAGCCCGGGACTCCTGGAGACCCAGTACTTC.

V usage is TRBV5-1 and J usage is TRBJ2-1; no firm D call. V lost 5 bases, J lost 4 bases, and 10 bases lay in between. Germline CDR1 SGHRS, CDR2 YFSETQ. The CDR3 is made up of 13 amino acids. For the CDR3, the DNA is TGCGCCAGCAGTATGACGGTGTACAATGAGCAGTTCTTC. Translated, it gives CASSMTVYNEQFF.